This T cell receptor (beta chain) was observed in a study of blood T cell repertoires in COVID-19. Study-level background: There were acute and convalescent COVID-19 samples, and they came from the United States, Italy and Spain. Sample material is recorded as cDNA or gDNA derived from T cells, B-cell-depleted T cells, or PBMCs.

Original analysis: Nucleated cell number was recorded as an estimate derived from reference gene primer amplification. Measured with immunoSEQ multiplex PCR; TCRdb has only the in-frame clones, and not every one. V, J and clone size were drawn from that table, and D and trimming were deduced from the DNA. In the table there are over 200,000 clones, roughly 86% of which are singletons. The specimen was peripheral blood. This sequence was found in a human donor in a cohort sampled during active COVID-19.

CDR3 in DNA: TGCGCCAGCAGCCCCATGGACAGGGTCAAAAACATTCAGTACTTC. The encoded protein is CASSPMDRVKNIQYF. The chain carries TRBV5-1 and TRBJ2-4; 8 positions match TRBD1. Germline CDR1 reads SGHRS; CDR2 reads YFSETQ. CDR3 length equals 15 residues. Trimming at V came to 4 bases and at J to 3 bases, leaving 6 bases not matched to a gene.